The next 26 T cell receptor beta chains were all read from a single sample in a study of molecular identifiers for immune sequencing clone quantification. TCRdb processed the PCR reads anew with MiXCR; each CDR3 protein has one entry. The table includes over 600,000 distinct CDR3 sequences, less than 20% detected once. Input material: naive CD8+ T cells from blood, with Jurkat cell RNA spiked in. Regarding subset: FACS-sorted CD8+CD4-CCR7+CD45RA+ naive T cells. These receptors were collected from a human donor in good health. Some libraries in this study had Jurkat cell RNA spiked in.

This clonotype occurred many times. The V and J genes are TRBV11-2 and TRBJ2-5, with D uncertain. The CDR3 contains 12 residues. Trimming took off 5 bases at V and 5 bases at J, with 9 bases between the two ends. CDR1 SGHAT and CDR2 FQNNGV come from the germline V gene. This CDR3 reads CASSRVEETQYF. Here the CDR3 DNA reads TGTGCCAGCAGCCGGGTGGAGGAGACCCAGTACTTC. The whole variable domain, remainder taken from reference TRBV11-2 and TRBJ2-5, is EAGVAQSPRYKIIEKRQSVAFWCNPISGHATLYWYQQILGQGPKLLIQFQNNGVVDDSQLPKDRFSAERLKGVDSTLKIQPAKLEDSAVYLCASSRVEETQYFGPGTRLLVL.

The rearrangement links TRBV7-9 to TRBJ2-7, with 9 bases matching TRBD2. CDR3 length equals 15 residues. V was clipped by 5 bases and J by 0 bases; unmatched bases: 5. The germline CDR1 and CDR2 sequences are SEHNR and FQNEAQ (reference sequence). CDR3 in amino acids: CASSLTSGASYEQYF. In DNA form, the CDR3 reads TGTGCCAGCAGCCTGACTAGCGGCGCCTCCTACGAGCAGTACTTC. Supplemented by reference TRBV7-9 and TRBJ2-7, the full variable domain reads DTGVSQNPRHKITKRGQNVTFRCDPISEHNRLYWYRQTLGQGPEFLTYFQNEAQLEKSRLLSDRFSAERPKGSFSTLEIQRTEQGDSAMYLCASSLTSGASYEQYFGPGTRLTVT.

In its sample, this clonotype was seen many times. The rearrangement joins TRBV4-1 to TRBJ1-1, with D possibly TRBD1 on 5 matching bases. Germline values: CDR1 MGHRA, CDR2 YSYEKL. The CDR3 totals 15 residues. With 2 bases removed from V and 1 base from J, the gap between germline ends came to 11 bases. The CDR3 DNA follows: TGCGCCAGCAGCCAATGGGACCCCCAGAACACTGAAGCTTTCTTT. The encoded protein is CASSQWDPQNTEAFF.

Details on this clonotype: It may be a read error: a sequence one base away is much more abundant. This sequence joins TRBV4-3 and TRBJ2-7, with D possibly being TRBD1 or TRBD2 (5 bases each). The germline gives CDR1 LGHNA, CDR2 YSLEER. The CDR3 runs 18 residues. Trimming shortened V by 0 bases and J by 0 bases, and 18 bases separated the two germline ends. Written as DNA, the CDR3 is TGCGCCAGCAGCCAAGACAGGGCGCAGGGACGGGCCTCCTACGAGCAGTACTTC. It translates to CASSQDRAQGRASYEQYF.

In the case of this clonotype: Because the CDR3 is missing its conserved closing phenylalanine or tryptophan, this is likely a read error. The V call is TRBV12-3 or TRBV12-4, the J call TRBJ1-1; D is uncertain. The CDR3 totals 13 residues. V was pared by 3 bases and J by 2 bases, with 7 bases between. CDR3 protein: CASSLNTNTEAFL. The DNA for the CDR3 is TGTGCCAGCAGTTTGAACACTAACACTGAAGCTTTCCTT.

The sample holds many counts of this clonotype. This chain uses TRBV20-1 with TRBJ2-3; 9 nucleotides align to TRBD2. The CDR3 consists of 16 residues. Germline trimming cut 0 bases from V and 6 bases from J; bases unmatched to any gene: 10. CDR1 and CDR2 (germline): DFQATT, SNEGSKA (reference sequence). CDR3 sequence reads: CSARDFQRGELDTQYF. The CDR3 DNA sequence: TGCAGTGCTAGAGATTTCCAGCGGGGGGAGTTGGATACGCAGTATTTT.

There are many counts of this clonotype. The chain links TRBV10-3 to TRBJ1-1, with D possibly being TRBD1 (5 bases). The CDR3 has 14 amino acids. In germline, CDR1 is ENHRY, CDR2 SYGVKD. Trimming removed 3 bases at V and 1 base at J, with 9 bases between. The CDR3 spells CAISDGDPNTEAFF. The CDR3 nucleotides are TGTGCCATCAGTGATGGGGACCCGAACACTGAAGCTTTCTTT.

Concerning this clonotype itself: One end of the junction varies from germline; a read error may be responsible. J is TRBJ2-7 and V is TRBV12-3 or TRBV12-4; perhaps TRBD1 as D (6 bases). The CDR3 length is 14 residues. CDR3 bases: TGTGCCGGCAGTTTAAAAGAGGGACAATACGAGCAGTACTTC. The encoded protein is CAGSLKEGQYEQYF.

Worth noting for this clonotype: Possible read error: a much larger clone is one base away. The V call is TRBV13, the J call TRBJ2-7; no clear D gene. The CDR3 loop spans 13 amino acids. The germline CDR1 and CDR2 sequences are PRHDT and FYEKMQ (reference sequence). The CDR3 here is CAGSLIPGYEQYF. The CDR3 bases are TGTGCCGGCAGCTTAATCCCGGGTTACGAGCAGTACTTC.

This clonotype has ten or more counts. The chain uses TRBV5-6 and TRBJ1-1; 8 nucleotides match TRBD1. The CDR3 runs to 12 residues. Germline trimming cut 7 bases from V and 1 base from J; bases unmatched to any gene: 0. Germline CDR1 and CDR2: SGHDT and YYEEEE. DNA of the CDR3: TGTGCCAGCGGACAGGGGAACACTGAAGCTTTCTTT. Its translation: CASGQGNTEAFF.

The sample holds many counts of this clonotype. The rearrangement joins TRBV27 to TRBJ2-3; either TRBD1 or TRBD2 may fit D (5 bases each). CDR3 length: 15 residues. The germline CDR1 and CDR2 sequences are MNHEY and SMNVEV (reference sequence). Trimming removed 8 bases from V and 2 bases from J, with 17 bases in between. The CDR3 here is CASGRGPYITDTQYF. CDR3 nucleotides: TGTGCCAGCGGAAGGGGACCCTATATCACAGATACGCAGTATTTT.

This clonotype appeared many times. The J gene is TRBJ2-7, the V gene TRBV5-6, with a possible D match to TRBD1 (7 bases). The CDR3 is 14 residues long. Trimming removed 2 bases at V and 4 bases at J, with 13 bases between. Germline V gene data show CDR1 as SGHDT and CDR2 as YYEEEE. CDR3 sequence: CASSFQGGRYEQYF. CDR3 sequence (DNA): TGTGCCAGCAGCTTTCAGGGGGGCCGGTACGAGCAGTACTTC.

The CDR3: CASSQEAPGTRVEKLFF. In nucleotides, the CDR3 is TGCGCCAGCAGCCAAGAAGCGCCAGGGACTAGAGTTGAAAAACTGTTTTTT. The V call is TRBV4-3, the J call TRBJ1-4, with D possibly matching TRBD1 (5 bases). With 0 bases removed from V and 7 bases from J, the gap between germline ends came to 18 bases. Per germline, CDR1 LGHNA and CDR2 YSLEER. CDR3 length equals 17 residues.

This clonotype was counted a few times. A much larger clone lies one base from this, so it may be a read error. The V call is TRBV25-1, the J call TRBJ1-5, with 7 bases lining up with TRBD1. The CDR3 runs 14 residues. Germline V gene data show CDR1 as MGHDK and CDR2 as SYGVNS. CDR3 protein: CANSGGTASQPQHF. For the CDR3, the DNA is TGTGCCAACAGTGGCGGGACAGCAAGTCAGCCCCAGCATTTT.

The rearrangement links TRBV12-3 or TRBV12-4 to TRBJ2-3; 7 bases agree with TRBD2. The CDR3 spans 15 residues. The V gene end was trimmed by 9 bases and the J gene end by 0 bases; junction bases not matched to a gene: 9. CDR3 DNA sequence: TGTGCCAGTACCTCCCCGGGACTAAGCACAGATACGCAGTATTTT. The encoded protein is CASTSPGLSTDTQYF.

This clonotype was seen many times. The chain employs TRBV29-1 and TRBJ2-7, with 7 positions matching TRBD1. There are 13 residues in the CDR3. The germline V gene has CDR1 SQVTM and CDR2 ANQGSEA. The trim removed 6 bases at V and 2 bases at J, leaving 7 bases unmatched. CDR3 nucleotide sequence: TGCAGCGTGAGAGGACAGGACACCTACGAGCAGTACTTC. It translates to CSVRGQDTYEQYF.

This clonotype was seen at least ten times. The chain couples TRBV5-1 to TRBJ2-7; 10 bases map to TRBD2. J lost 2 bases, V lost 5 bases, and 4 bases had no gene match. Germline loops: CDR1 SGHRS, CDR2 YFSETQ. The CDR3 runs to 14 residues. CDR3 DNA: TGCGCCAGCAGATTAGCGGGAGGAACCTACGAGCAGTACTTC. It encodes CASRLAGGTYEQYF.

This clonotype was seen a handful of times. CDR3 sequence: CAWDRQGTGYEQYF. The DNA for the CDR3 is TGTGCCTGGGACAGACAGGGGACGGGCTACGAGCAGTACTTC. V usage is TRBV30 and J usage is TRBJ2-7; the match to TRBD1 covers 8 bases. After removal of 5 bases from V and 3 bases from J, the junction contained 9 bases not matched to a gene. CDR3 size: 14 residues. Germline lookup yields CDR1 GTSNPN and CDR2 SVGIG (reference sequence). Full variable domain (missing parts from reference TRBV30 and TRBJ2-7): SQTIHQWPATLVQPVGSPLSLECTVEGTSNPNLYWYRQAAGRGLQLLFYSVGIGQISSEVPQNLSASRPQDRQFILSSKKLLLSDSGFYLCAWDRQGTGYEQYFGPGTRLTVT.

To note about this clonotype: Given a far larger clone just one base away, this is likely a sequencing read error. The chain carries TRBV7-3 and TRBJ2-1; no definite D call. The germline V gene encodes CDR1 SGHTA and CDR2 FQGTGA. The CDR3 is made up of 13 amino acids. The germline V and J ends were trimmed by 5 bases and 2 bases, with 7 bases remaining between them. CDR3 region: CASSPDPYNEQFF. The CDR3 DNA reads as TGTGCCAGCAGCCCAGACCCCTACAATGAGCAGTTCTTC.

There are a few counts of this clonotype. CDR3 nucleotide sequence: TGTGCCAGCAGCATGACACCCTACGAGCAGTACTTC. It codes for CASSMTPYEQYF. The V and J genes are TRBV12-3 or TRBV12-4 and TRBJ2-7; no firm D call. Trimming took 6 bases from V and 2 from J, leaving 8 bases between them. This CDR3 is 12 amino acids long.

This clonotype was found many times. The chain employs TRBV7-9 and TRBJ2-1; D is possibly TRBD2 (5 bases). Trimming cost V 6 bases and J 3 bases, with 15 bases left between them. This CDR3 comprises 15 residues. Germline V CDR1 and CDR2: SEHNR, FQNEAQ (reference sequence). CDR3 sequence: CASRPLAGLYNEQFF. The CDR3 DNA is TGTGCCAGCAGACCCCTGGCCGGACTCTACAATGAGCAGTTCTTC.

Note on this clonotype: A read error is possible here, since a much larger clone lies one base away. The rearrangement links TRBV6-6 to TRBJ2-5, with TRBD2 identical over 10 bases. The CDR3 contains 19 residues. V shed 5 bases and J 0 bases; nucleotides not matched to a gene: 15. Germline V gives CDR1 MNHNY, CDR2 SVGAGI (reference sequence). CDR3 nucleotide sequence: TGTGCCAGCAGTACTAGCGGGGACGCGTCTCCCCTGAACCAAGAGACCCAGTACTTC. Protein: CASSTSGDASPLNQETQYF.

This clonotype was detected many times. The chain carries TRBV7-2 and TRBJ2-7, with TRBD2 matching 7 bases. V was pared by 2 bases and J by 2 bases, with 6 bases of the junction left unmatched. The CDR3 is made up of 15 amino acids. Per the germline V gene, CDR1 is SGHTA and CDR2 is FQGNSA. DNA of the CDR3: TGTGCCAGCAGCTTAAGGACTAGTGCGCCCTACGAGCAGTACTTC. Translation: CASSLRTSAPYEQYF.

This clonotype was observed a handful of times. The rearrangement uses TRBV30 and TRBJ1-2; weak D call: TRBD1 (5 bases). V was cut by 4 bases and J by 4 bases, with 22 bases left in between. The CDR3 is 16 residues long. Germline CDR1 is GTSNPN and CDR2 is SVGIG (reference sequence). CDR3: CAWKPTGGDRSYGYTF. The CDR3 bases are TGTGCCTGGAAGCCCACTGGGGGGGATCGTTCCTATGGCTACACCTTC. The complete variable domain, with remaining parts taken from reference TRBV30 and TRBJ1-2, reads SQTIHQWPATLVQPVGSPLSLECTVEGTSNPNLYWYRQAAGRGLQLLFYSVGIGQISSEVPQNLSASRPQDRQFILSSKKLLLSDSGFYLCAWKPTGGDRSYGYTFGSGTRLTVV.

There are many counts of this clonotype. This chain joins TRBV2 and TRBJ1-4, with D perhaps TRBD1 (5 bases). Germline CDR1 is SNHLY and CDR2 is FYNNEI. The V gene lost 0 bases and the J gene lost 6 bases, with 8 bases spanning the gap. This CDR3 spans 14 amino acids. DNA of the CDR3: TGTGCCAGCAGTGAAGCCAGGGTAGATGAAAAACTGTTTTTT. The encoded protein is CASSEARVDEKLFF.

This clonotype was picked up a small number of times. The chain joins TRBV7-9 to TRBJ2-1; D is perhaps TRBD1 (6 bases). Germline V CDR1 and CDR2: SEHNR, FQNEAQ (reference sequence). The length of the CDR3 is 15 residues. V gave up 5 bases and J gave up 8 bases, with 19 bases separating them. CDR3 protein: CASSRPGQLTHEQFF. The CDR3 nucleotides read TGTGCCAGCAGCCGACCGGGACAATTGACCCATGAGCAGTTCTTC.